The clone carrying this T cell receptor (beta chain) showed up many times. Antigen specificity is unknown. Gene names denote mouse genes. The read ends 4 residues early relative to the CDR3; the germline J gene fills the gap. The sample comes from a study of CD8+ T cells in alopecia areata. Study findings and constraints: Higher clonality and more expanded CD8+ clones appeared in lesional than normal scalp.

Sorting relied on CD4, CD8alpha, NKG2D, NKG2ACE and other markers applied to pooled cutaneous lymph node cells. The CDR3 contains 16 residues. The trim removed 4 bases at V and 0 bases at J, leaving 6 bases unmatched. CDR1 and CDR2 from the germline V gene are NSHNY and SYGAGN. Investigators isolated RNA and reverse transcribed it into cDNA to act as the sequencing template. TCRdb's copy holds only in-frame clones and misses some; the assay was immunoSEQ multiplex PCR. The sample shows under 9,000 clones, none of them appearing just once. This TCR was sampled from a C3H/HeJ mouse with alopecia areata. This strain has MHC haplotype H2-k. The sample taken for sequencing was CD8+ T cells sorted from a lymph node. The chain uses TRBV13-1 and TRBJ2-4; 9 nucleotides align to TRBD2. Incomplete CDR3 DNA: TGTGCCAGCAGTCCCCGACTGGGGGCTAGTCAAAAC. As protein: CASSPRLGASQN. From start to end, the CDR3 is CASSPRLGASQNTLYF.